This is a list of T cell receptor beta chains from one sample in a study of cytomegalovirus exposure and HLA in healthy donors. Assay used: immunoSEQ multiplex PCR; TCRdb lists only in-frame clones, some missing. The profile shows 150,000 to 200,000 clones, under 85% of them singletons. Input material: PBMCs. Receptors were obtained from a man aged 45-65 years in good health and CMV-seropositive. Both conserved end residues are part of each CDR3. Each record gives: V gene, D gene, clone size, J gene, CDR3 protein, CDR3 DNA. The D gene is left open where the match is weak. Clone sizes are given selectively: once, few, many, or a class where the clone is expanded.

TRBV21-1,.,.,TRBJ1-5,CASSTYGGSNQPQHF,TGTGCCAGCAGCACTTATGGGGGGTCTAATCAGCCCCAGCATTTT
TRBV7-9,.,.,TRBJ2-7,CASSLSYEQYF,TGTGCCAGCAGCCTGTCATACGAGCAGTACTTC
TRBV10-3,TRBD2,.,TRBJ2-1,CAIRGLAGGRGMDEQFF,TGTGCCATCAGGGGACTAGCGGGGGGCCGGGGGATGGATGAGCAGTTCTTC
TRBV6-5,.,.,TRBJ1-1,CASSYSWEGTEAFF,TGTGCCAGCAGTTACTCGTGGGAGGGCACTGAAGCTTTCTTT
TRBV27,.,.,TRBJ1-6,CASSFSGDHYNSPLHF,TGTGCCAGCAGTTTTTCAGGGGACCACTATAATTCACCCCTCCACTTT
TRBV7-8,TRBD2,.,TRBJ2-7,CASSLVSGGYGGRGYEQYF,TGTGCCAGCAGCTTAGTTTCCGGCGGGTACGGCGGGAGAGGTTACGAGCAGTACTTC
TRBV11-1,.,.,TRBJ2-5,CASSFVTGTPTETQYF,TGTGCCAGCAGCTTTGTGACCGGGACACCTACAGAGACCCAGTACTTC
TRBV2,.,few,TRBJ1-1,CASDRQEGTEAFF,TGTGCCAGTGATAGACAGGAAGGCACTGAAGCTTTCTTT
TRBV7-9,TRBD2,.,TRBJ2-1,CASSLVGGLASDEQFF,TGTGCCAGCAGCTTAGTGGGGGGACTAGCCAGCGATGAGCAGTTCTTC
TRBV2,.,.,TRBJ2-3,CASRWDSRTGPYF,TGTGCCAGCAGGTGGGACTCTCGGACGGGACCGTATTTT
TRBV27,TRBD1,.,TRBJ2-1,CASSLLRTGGFYNEQFF,TGTGCCAGCAGTTTATTACGGACAGGTGGGTTCTACAATGAGCAGTTCTTC
TRBV7-3,.,.,TRBJ2-3,CASSLAGRDTQYF,TGTGCCAGCAGCTTAGCGGGGCGTGATACGCAGTATTTT
TRBV4-1,TRBD1,few,TRBJ2-1,CASSQAQTGGSYNEQFF,TGCGCCAGCAGCCAAGCGCAGACAGGGGGCTCCTACAATGAGCAGTTCTTC
TRBV28,.,.,TRBJ1-1,CASTTLVEAFF,TGTGCCAGCACTACCCTGGTGGAAGCTTTCTTT
TRBV2,.,.,TRBJ1-2,CASSDPGSTGYTF,TGTGCCAGCAGTGATCCGGGGTCGACGGGCTACACCTTC
TRBV25-1,TRBD1,.,TRBJ1-2,CASSERTGGAGYTF,TGTGCCAGCAGTGAGAGGACAGGGGGCGCTGGCTACACCTTC
TRBV9,TRBD1,once,TRBJ2-7,CASSVAPETGRYEQYF,TGTGCCAGCAGCGTAGCCCCAGAGACAGGGCGGTACGAGCAGTACTTC
TRBV7-9,.,.,TRBJ1-4,CASSLGADTEKLFF,TGTGCCAGCAGCCTAGGGGCCGATACTGAAAAACTGTTTTTT
TRBV7-8,TRBD1,.,TRBJ1-2,CASSSGQDYGYTF,TGTGCCAGCAGCTCGGGACAGGACTATGGCTACACCTTC
TRBV28,TRBD1,.,TRBJ1-5,CASSSPWTGHYSNQPQHF,TGTGCCAGCAGCTCGCCCTGGACAGGCCATTATAGCAATCAGCCCCAGCATTTT
TRBV27,.,.,TRBJ2-7,CASSETVLPYEQYF,TGTGCCAGCAGTGAGACAGTTCTCCCCTACGAGCAGTACTTC
TRBV29-1,.,.,TRBJ2-7,CSVWTPTYEQYF,TGCAGCGTTTGGACACCCACCTACGAGCAGTACTTC
TRBV5-4,.,.,TRBJ1-2,CASSLQGMENYGYTF,TGTGCCAGCAGCTTACAGGGAATGGAGAACTATGGCTACACCTTC
TRBV28,.,.,TRBJ1-5,CASQGQSDQPQHF,TGTGCCAGCCAAGGACAGTCCGATCAGCCCCAGCATTTT
TRBV7-3,.,.,TRBJ2-1,CASSSSSGRLYNEQFF,TGTGCCAGCAGCTCAAGTAGCGGAAGACTATACAATGAGCAGTTCTTC
TRBV2,.,.,TRBJ2-1,CASSEAGGNSNEQFF,TGTGCCAGCAGTGAAGCAGGGGGAAACTCAAATGAGCAGTTCTTC
TRBV4-3,.,.,TRBJ1-4,CASSQDSRGEKLFF,TGCGCCAGCAGCCAGGACTCAAGAGGCGAAAAACTGTTTTTT
TRBV5-4,TRBD2,.,TRBJ2-1,CASSLATSGRNEQFF,TGTGCCAGCAGCTTGGCCACTAGCGGGAGAAATGAGCAGTTCTTC
TRBV5-1,.,.,TRBJ2-3,CASSLELGSRTDTQYF,TGCGCCAGCAGCTTGGAGCTGGGTTCGAGGACAGATACGCAGTATTTT
TRBV7-3,.,.,TRBJ2-2,CASSYSGSTGELFF,TGTGCCAGCAGCTACAGTGGGAGCACCGGGGAGCTGTTTTTT
TRBV7-2,TRBD2,once,TRBJ2-1,CASSLNWLAVNEQFF,TGTGCCAGCAGCTTAAATTGGCTAGCGGTCAATGAGCAGTTCTTC
TRBV7-8,TRBD1,once,TRBJ1-6,CASSAGQGYNSPLHF,TGTGCCAGCAGCGCCGGACAGGGCTATAATTCACCCCTCCACTTT
TRBV5-1,TRBD1,few,TRBJ1-2,CASSSTGQRNYGYTF,TGCGCCAGCAGCTCGACAGGGCAAAGGAACTATGGCTACACCTTC
TRBV14,.,.,TRBJ1-2,CASSQVGQTGYTF,TGTGCCAGCAGCCAAGTCGGACAGACGGGCTACACCTTC
TRBV27,.,.,TRBJ1-3,CASSATGRSGNTIYF,TGTGCCAGCAGCGCCACAGGGCGCTCTGGAAACACCATATATTTT
TRBV7-6,TRBD2,.,TRBJ2-1,CASSPYSGGPPYNEQFF,TGTGCCAGCAGCCCGTACAGCGGGGGGCCCCCTTACAATGAGCAGTTCTTC
TRBV7-2,.,.,TRBJ2-4,CASSLGGLAKNIQYF,TGTGCCAGCAGCCTCGGGGGACTAGCCAAAAACATTCAGTACTTC
TRBV27,.,.,TRBJ2-7,CASSLRGAYEQYF,TGTGCCAGCAGTTTACGGGGAGCCTACGAGCAGTACTTC
TRBV7-9,.,.,TRBJ1-1,CASSLGSGMNTEAFF,TGTGCCAGCAGCTTAGGCAGCGGCATGAACACTGAAGCTTTCTTT
TRBV6-5,TRBD1,.,TRBJ1-2,CASSYGQGVGYTF,TGTGCCAGCAGTTACGGACAGGGAGTTGGCTACACCTTC
TRBV19,.,.,TRBJ2-1,CASSIALAGNEQFF,TGTGCCAGTAGTATAGCTTTAGCAGGGAATGAGCAGTTCTTC